This TCR beta chain was sequenced during a study of T cell repertoires in ileal Crohn's disease. The CDR3 is 14 residues long. CDR1 SGDLS and CDR2 YYNGEE come from the germline V gene. J gave up 4 bases and V 0 bases, and 4 bases lay outside the gene matches. The method was immunoSEQ multiplex PCR; TCRdb's version includes in-frame clones alone and lacks a portion of them. The sample shows roughly 3,700 clones, 74% of them seen only once. Patients were adults with ileal or ileocolonic Crohn's disease needing resection. Sample: ileal tissue. The origin of this receptor is an adult with Crohn's disease. The chain has TRBV9 and TRBJ2-7, with 7 bases identical to TRBD2. In DNA form, the CDR3 reads TGTGCCAGCAGCGTAGAGGGTAGCGGGTACGAGCAGTACTTC. Amino acids: CASSVEGSGYEQYF.